The rows below give T cell receptor beta chains drawn from one sample of a study of identical twins. TCRdb reprocessed the 5' RACE reads with MiXCR, giving one entry per CDR3 protein. This sample yields about 720,000 distinct CDR3 sequences, of which over 8.5% are seen a single time; about 0.98% belongs to the top ten. The sample was also reused in another study, on yellow fever vaccine responses in identical twins.

The sample was PBMCs. The receptors were sampled from a woman aged 18-35 years in good health. Both conserved end residues are part of each CDR3. The D gene is left open where the match is weak. The size of a clone is reported for some rows only, either as once, few or many, or as a class for expanded clones.

d_gene: TRBD2
v_gene: TRBV5-1
abundance: .
j_gene: TRBJ2-5
CDR3nt: TGCGCCAGCAGCTCCCAGACTAGCAGAGAGACCCAGTACTTC
CDR3aa: CASSSQTSRETQYF

d_gene: .
v_gene: TRBV5-1
abundance: .
j_gene: TRBJ1-6
CDR3nt: TGCGCCAGCAGCATGGAGGGAGTTGGGTCACCCCTCCACTTT
CDR3aa: CASSMEGVGSPLHF

d_gene: TRBD1
v_gene: TRBV28
abundance: few
j_gene: TRBJ2-2
CDR3nt: TGTGCCAGCAGTTGGGGGACAGATACCGGGGAGCTGTTTTTT
CDR3aa: CASSWGTDTGELFF

d_gene: .
v_gene: TRBV20-1
abundance: .
j_gene: TRBJ2-3
CDR3nt: TGCGGTCCTCGACAGGCTAGCACAGATACGCAGTATTTT
CDR3aa: CGPRQASTDTQYF

d_gene: TRBD2
v_gene: TRBV5-4
abundance: .
j_gene: TRBJ2-1
CDR3nt: TGTGCCAGCAGCTCGGAGGCGGGAGTTCATAATGAGCAGTTCTTC
CDR3aa: CASSSEAGVHNEQFF

d_gene: .
v_gene: TRBV18
abundance: .
j_gene: TRBJ2-3
CDR3nt: TGTGCCAGCTCACCCAGGGGGGGGACCTCCATCACAGATACGCAGTATTTT
CDR3aa: CASSPRGGTSITDTQYF

d_gene: .
v_gene: TRBV5-6
abundance: .
j_gene: TRBJ2-2
CDR3nt: TGTGCCAGCAGATCGGGGTACAACTCCGGGGAGCTGTTTTTT
CDR3aa: CASRSGYNSGELFF

d_gene: .
v_gene: TRBV20-1
abundance: many
j_gene: TRBJ1-3
CDR3nt: TGCAGTGCCTCTCGAGGGGCCTCTGGAAACACCATATATTTT
CDR3aa: CSASRGASGNTIYF

d_gene: .
v_gene: TRBV7-9
abundance: .
j_gene: TRBJ2-3
CDR3nt: TGTGCCAGCAGCCCGAGGACAGAAAGCACAGATACGCAGTATTTT
CDR3aa: CASSPRTESTDTQYF

d_gene: TRBD1
v_gene: TRBV5-1
abundance: many
j_gene: TRBJ2-2
CDR3nt: TGCGCCAGCAGCTTGGTGGGGACAGCGAACACCGGGGAGCTGTTTTTT
CDR3aa: CASSLVGTANTGELFF

d_gene: .
v_gene: TRBV29-1
abundance: many
j_gene: TRBJ1-2
CDR3nt: TGCAGCGTTGAAGGCTGGGCGGGAGCCTATGGCTACACCTTC
CDR3aa: CSVEGWAGAYGYTF

d_gene: TRBD1
v_gene: TRBV5-1
abundance: .
j_gene: TRBJ2-1
CDR3nt: TGCGCCAGCACCCTTCGACGGGACAGCCTGTACAATGAGCAGTTCTTC
CDR3aa: CASTLRRDSLYNEQFF

d_gene: TRBD1
v_gene: TRBV7-2
abundance: few
j_gene: TRBJ2-1
CDR3nt: TGTGCCAGCAGGCAACCGGGACAGGGGAATGAGCAGTTCTTC
CDR3aa: CASRQPGQGNEQFF

d_gene: .
v_gene: TRBV29-1
abundance: many
j_gene: TRBJ2-7
CDR3nt: TGCAGCGTTGAAGGAAGAGGCGGCAGGGGAGACGAGCAGTACTTC
CDR3aa: CSVEGRGGRGDEQYF

d_gene: .
v_gene: TRBV30
abundance: .
j_gene: TRBJ1-1
CDR3nt: TGTGCCTGGGACAAACAGGGTAACACTGAAGCTTTCTTT
CDR3aa: CAWDKQGNTEAFF

d_gene: TRBD2
v_gene: TRBV28
abundance: .
j_gene: TRBJ2-1
CDR3nt: TGTGCCAGCAGAAAAATCACTAGCGGGCGATACAATGAGCAGTTCTTC
CDR3aa: CASRKITSGRYNEQFF

d_gene: .
v_gene: TRBV30
abundance: once
j_gene: TRBJ2-3
CDR3nt: TGTGCCTGGAATAAGGGACTCCGAGGTACAGATACGCAGTATTTT
CDR3aa: CAWNKGLRGTDTQYF

d_gene: TRBD2
v_gene: TRBV2
abundance: .
j_gene: TRBJ2-1
CDR3nt: TGTGCCAGCAGTGTGACTAGCGGGGGGAATAACTACAATGAGCAGTTCTTC
CDR3aa: CASSVTSGGNNYNEQFF

d_gene: .
v_gene: TRBV4-3
abundance: few
j_gene: TRBJ2-3
CDR3nt: TGCGCCAGCAGCCAAGAAAAGGTCACGGATACGCAGTATTTT
CDR3aa: CASSQEKVTDTQYF

d_gene: .
v_gene: TRBV7-2
abundance: .
j_gene: TRBJ1-6
CDR3nt: TGTGCCAGCAGCTTAGATACAGGGCTGTCCTCACCCCTCCACTTT
CDR3aa: CASSLDTGLSSPLHF

d_gene: .
v_gene: TRBV5-1
abundance: few
j_gene: TRBJ1-2
CDR3nt: TGCGCCAGCAGCTTGGCCCTCGGTTTACAGGGCTATGGCTACACCTTC
CDR3aa: CASSLALGLQGYGYTF

d_gene: TRBD2
v_gene: TRBV7-7
abundance: .
j_gene: TRBJ2-5
CDR3nt: TGTGCTAGCAGCTTACCTCGGGTAGCGGGGGGTATTCGAGAGACCCAGTACTTC
CDR3aa: CASSLPRVAGGIRETQYF

d_gene: .
v_gene: TRBV5-6
abundance: .
j_gene: TRBJ2-1
CDR3nt: TGTGCCAGCAGCTTTGGGGATCCGAATGAGCAGTTCTTC
CDR3aa: CASSFGDPNEQFF

d_gene: TRBD2
v_gene: TRBV9
abundance: .
j_gene: TRBJ2-5
CDR3nt: TGTGCCAGCAGCGTGGGAGGGCCACGCGAGACCCAGTACTTC
CDR3aa: CASSVGGPRETQYF

d_gene: .
v_gene: TRBV27
abundance: .
j_gene: TRBJ2-2
CDR3nt: TGTGCCAGCAGTTTGGTCTCGAGTTGGCAGAACACCGGGGAGCTGTTTTTT
CDR3aa: CASSLVSSWQNTGELFF

d_gene: .
v_gene: TRBV9
abundance: few
j_gene: TRBJ2-3
CDR3nt: TGTGCCAGCAGCGCAAGCGGCAGAGACACAGATACGCAGTATTTT
CDR3aa: CASSASGRDTDTQYF

d_gene: .
v_gene: TRBV20-1
abundance: few
j_gene: TRBJ2-7
CDR3nt: TGCAGTGCTAGAACAACAGGGAACGAGCAGTACTTC
CDR3aa: CSARTTGNEQYF

d_gene: .
v_gene: TRBV5-6
abundance: .
j_gene: TRBJ2-7
CDR3nt: TGTGCCAGCAGCTTGAGAAATAGGGTCTCCGAGCAGTACTTC
CDR3aa: CASSLRNRVSEQYF

d_gene: TRBD1
v_gene: TRBV19
abundance: .
j_gene: TRBJ2-2
CDR3nt: TGTGCCAGTAGTAAGGGACAGGGTCGGACCGGGGAGCTGTTTTTT
CDR3aa: CASSKGQGRTGELFF

d_gene: .
v_gene: TRBV30
abundance: few
j_gene: TRBJ2-2
CDR3nt: TGTGCTTCCGGGGAAAGAATTTCCGGGGAGCTGTTTTTT
CDR3aa: CASGERISGELFF

d_gene: .
v_gene: TRBV12-3/TRBV12-4
abundance: many
j_gene: TRBJ1-6
CDR3nt: TGTGCCAGCAGTTTAGGGGGGACCTATAATTCACCCCTCCACTTT
CDR3aa: CASSLGGTYNSPLHF

d_gene: .
v_gene: TRBV29-1
abundance: few
j_gene: TRBJ2-5
CDR3nt: TGCAGCGGAGGGTGGCGGGAGACCCAGTACTTC
CDR3aa: CSGGWRETQYF

d_gene: TRBD2
v_gene: TRBV5-1
abundance: .
j_gene: TRBJ2-7
CDR3nt: TGCGCCAGCGAAACCGGGACTAGCGGGAGGTACGAGCAGTACTTC
CDR3aa: CASETGTSGRYEQYF

d_gene: TRBD2
v_gene: TRBV9
abundance: few
j_gene: TRBJ2-3
CDR3nt: TGTGCCAGCAGCGTAGGGACTAGCCGGAGATCGGATACGCAGTATTTT
CDR3aa: CASSVGTSRRSDTQYF

d_gene: .
v_gene: TRBV29-1
abundance: .
j_gene: TRBJ2-3
CDR3nt: TGCAGCGTTGATGAGACCAGCACAGATACGCAGTATTTT
CDR3aa: CSVDETSTDTQYF

d_gene: TRBD2
v_gene: TRBV11-1
abundance: .
j_gene: TRBJ2-1
CDR3nt: TGTGCCAGCAGCTCTGTCCCGGGACAAGACGCGGATAGCGGGGGGGCTGGGCAGTTCTTC
CDR3aa: CASSSVPGQDADSGGAGQFF

d_gene: .
v_gene: TRBV6-5
abundance: few
j_gene: TRBJ2-7
CDR3nt: TGTGCCAGCAGTTACCGGCAGAGCGCCTACGAGCAGTACTTC
CDR3aa: CASSYRQSAYEQYF

d_gene: .
v_gene: TRBV27
abundance: .
j_gene: TRBJ1-1
CDR3nt: TGTGCCAGCAGTTTATACAGCGGCGACACTGAAGCTTTCTTT
CDR3aa: CASSLYSGDTEAFF

d_gene: .
v_gene: TRBV20-1
abundance: once
j_gene: TRBJ2-3
CDR3nt: TGCAGTGCTAAACCCCCCGGACTAATTAGCACAGATACGCAGTATTTT
CDR3aa: CSAKPPGLISTDTQYF

d_gene: TRBD1
v_gene: TRBV29-1
abundance: few
j_gene: TRBJ2-7
CDR3nt: TGCAGCGTTGCCGGACAGGGAGGATTCTACGAGCAGTACTTC
CDR3aa: CSVAGQGGFYEQYF

d_gene: .
v_gene: TRBV6-1
abundance: .
j_gene: TRBJ2-7
CDR3nt: TGTGCCAGTCGACTAAAAAGCTACGAGCAGTACTTC
CDR3aa: CASRLKSYEQYF

d_gene: .
v_gene: TRBV28
abundance: many
j_gene: TRBJ1-1
CDR3nt: TGTGCCAGCAGTGCTAGAACAGGGTCGGGCACTGAAGCTTTCTTT
CDR3aa: CASSARTGSGTEAFF

d_gene: TRBD1
v_gene: TRBV12-5
abundance: few
j_gene: TRBJ2-7
CDR3nt: TGTGCTAGTGGTTTGTCCGGGACAGGGCGATTCGAGCAGTACTTC
CDR3aa: CASGLSGTGRFEQYF

d_gene: TRBD2
v_gene: TRBV24-1
abundance: .
j_gene: TRBJ2-1
CDR3nt: TGTGCCACCAGTGATATAGGACTAGCGGGGACGGGCTCCTACAATGAGCAGTTCTTC
CDR3aa: CATSDIGLAGTGSYNEQFF

d_gene: TRBD2
v_gene: TRBV7-9
abundance: .
j_gene: TRBJ2-1
CDR3nt: TGTGCCAGCAGCGAAACGACTAGCGGAGGAGATGGGAATGAGCAGTTCTTC
CDR3aa: CASSETTSGGDGNEQFF

d_gene: .
v_gene: TRBV10-2
abundance: .
j_gene: TRBJ2-7
CDR3nt: TGCGCCAGCAGTAGGGGACACTCACCCTACGAGCAGTACTTC
CDR3aa: CASSRGHSPYEQYF

d_gene: TRBD2
v_gene: TRBV10-3
abundance: many
j_gene: TRBJ2-1
CDR3nt: TGTGCCATCAGTGAGTGGACTAGCGGGAGTGGAAATGAGCAGTTCTTC
CDR3aa: CAISEWTSGSGNEQFF

d_gene: .
v_gene: TRBV6-1
abundance: .
j_gene: TRBJ2-5
CDR3nt: TGTGCCAGCAGCCCACCCCACAGGCCCGAGACCCAGTACTTC
CDR3aa: CASSPPHRPETQYF

d_gene: .
v_gene: TRBV15
abundance: few
j_gene: TRBJ2-5
CDR3nt: TGTGCCACCAGCAGACCCTGGGGGGAAGAGACCCAGTACTTC
CDR3aa: CATSRPWGEETQYF

d_gene: .
v_gene: TRBV12-3/TRBV12-4
abundance: few
j_gene: TRBJ2-1
CDR3nt: TGTGCCAGCAGTTTAAAGCGGGAGCAGTTCTTC
CDR3aa: CASSLKREQFF